The 5 T cell receptor beta chains below come from one sample, sequenced in a study of technical replicates of blood from several donors. Sequencing was performed with immunoSEQ multiplex PCR; in TCRdb, only in-frame clones are kept and a portion is missing. Among around 80,000 clones listed, 90% to 95% were seen once. Sequences were obtained from T cells isolated from PBMCs. Receptors originate from a human donor in good health.

The chain uses TRBV7-3 and TRBJ2-7; no clear D. CDR1 and CDR2 from the germline V gene are SGHTA and FQGTGA. This CDR3 region has 13 residues. Trimming pared 2 bases from V and 3 bases from J, leaving 8 bases between. The CDR3 DNA follows: TGTGCCAGCAGCTTATTCCCAAACTACGAGCAGTACTTC. This translates into CASSLFPNYEQYF.

The chain is built from TRBV5-4 and TRBJ1-2, with D perhaps matching TRBD1 (5 bases). The CDR3 covers 13 residues. V lost 4 bases and J 4 bases, leaving 11 bases between the germline ends. Per germline, CDR1 SGHNT and CDR2 YYREEE (reference sequence). The CDR3 reads CASSETEAYGYTF. In DNA, the CDR3 is TGTGCCAGCAGCGAGACAGAGGCCTATGGCTACACCTTC.

This chain connects TRBV9 to TRBJ2-2, with D perhaps matching TRBD2 (6 bases). Germline loops: CDR1 SGDLS, CDR2 YYNGEE. The V end lost 3 bases, the J end lost 4 bases, and 19 bases lay between the germline ends. The CDR3 extends over 17 amino acids. The DNA of the CDR3 is TGTGCCAGCAGCGGTAACCGGGGGTTCGCTCCCACCGGGGAGCTGTTTTTT. This gives the protein CASSGNRGFAPTGELFF. The whole variable domain, remainder taken from reference TRBV9 and TRBJ2-2, is DSGVTQTPKHLITATGQRVTLRCSPRSGDLSVYWYQQSLDQGLQFLIQYYNGEERAKGNILERFSAQQFPDLHSELNLSSLELGDSALYFCASSGNRGFAPTGELFFGEGSRLTVL.

The chain combines TRBV7-2 with TRBJ2-7; D not certain. CDR1 and CDR2 from the germline V gene are SGHTA and FQGNSA. CDR3 length equals 13 residues. V lost 1 base and J 4 bases, leaving 8 bases between the germline ends. The CDR3 bases are TGTGCCAGCAGCTTAGAACAGTCATACGAGCAGTACTTC. Amino acid sequence: CASSLEQSYEQYF.

Only a few counts were recorded for this clone. This rearrangement joins TRBV4-2 to TRBJ1-1; D ambiguous. This CDR3 has 15 amino acids. Germline-derived CDR1 and CDR2 are LGHNA and YNFKEQ. V was pared by 5 bases and J by 1 base, with 14 bases between. CDR3 amino acids: CASSKLDYENTEAFF. The CDR3, as DNA: TGTGCCAGCAGCAAGCTAGACTACGAGAACACTGAAGCTTTCTTT.